This T cell receptor beta chain was identified in a study of technical replicates of blood from several donors. The CDR3 sequence is 16 residues long. V shed 8 bases and J 0 bases; nucleotides not matched to a gene: 11. Germline V CDR1 and CDR2: SNHLY, FYNNEI. TCRdb keeps only in-frame clones here, not all; method: immunoSEQ multiplex PCR. The table has some 47,000 clones, roughly 90% seen once; the top ten hold roughly 3.9%. This chain uses TRBV2 with TRBJ1-2, with 8 bases fitting TRBD1. The sample taken for sequencing was PBMCs. The TCR comes from a human donor in good health. Some clones in this sample may be carry-over from other donors' samples. This CDR3 is CASGQGSGSTNYGYTF. The CDR3 DNA is TGTGCCAGCGGACAGGGATCAGGGAGTACTAACTATGGCTACACCTTC.